This paragraph reports one TCR beta chain. V dropped 2 bases and J dropped 5; count of bases not matched to a gene: 8. The CDR3 is 14 amino acids. Per the germline V gene, CDR1 is SQVTM and CDR2 is ANQGSEA. The data were taken from a study of blood T cell repertoires in COVID-19. Study information: COVID-19 samples, acute and convalescent, were from the United States, Italy and Spain. T cells, B-cell-depleted T cells, or PBMCs provided the cDNA or gDNA that served as material.

Original analysis: Amplification with reference gene primers provided the estimates of nucleated cell counts. Assay used: immunoSEQ multiplex PCR; TCRdb lists only in-frame clones, some missing. V and J calls and clone size come straight from that table; D and trimming were deduced from the DNA. The sample carries 200,000 or so clones, under 90% recorded once. The gene calls are TRBV29-1 and TRBJ1-1; 7 nucleotides align to TRBD1. What was sequenced was peripheral blood. The clonotype comes from a woman aged 60-70 years who had recovered from COVID-19. The CDR3 DNA reads as TGCAGCGTTGAAAAACAGCAGGGGGGTACTGAAGCTTTCTTT. It translates to CSVEKQQGGTEAFF.